This T cell receptor (beta chain) is drawn from a study of Ad26.COV2.S vaccination and SARS-CoV-2 variants. Across the whole study: It was the COV1001 Ad26.COV2.S trial arm that included the donor. In the study, Ad26.COV2.S was injected intramuscularly once, or twice 56 days apart. General study findings and limits: Post-vaccination breadth of spike-specific CD8+ and CD4+ T cell responses was reportedly substantial.

As regards this clone: Antigen: not known. Other DNA sequences within the sample encode an identical CDR3.

Assay: immunoSEQ multiplex PCR; the TCRdb copy retains only in-frame clones and omits some. Of 350,000 to 450,000 clones listed, approximately 91% are singletons. Indicated treatment: roughly 19 received Ad26.COV2.S at low or high dose, single or two shots; roughly 5 received placebo; per-sample allocation not given. Sampling was done on day 63 after the first vaccine or placebo injection. An 18-55-year-old adult in Boston served as donor. Germline trimming cut 2 bases from V and 7 bases from J; bases unmatched to any gene: 1. The CDR3 covers 14 residues. The germline gives CDR1 SGHRS, CDR2 YFSETQ. The chain carries TRBV5-1 and TRBJ1-4; 11 positions match TRBD1. The clonotype originates from a person between 18 and 59 years old who received the Ad26.COV2.S COVID-19 vaccine or a placebo. The input for sequencing was peripheral blood, taken in a trial of Ad26.COV2.S vaccine versus placebo. Here the CDR3 reads CASSFGQGAEKLFF. CDR3 DNA sequence: TGCGCCAGCAGCTTTGGACAGGGGGCTGAAAAACTGTTTTTT. The full variable domain, completed using reference TRBV5-1 and TRBJ1-4, is KAGVTQTPRYLIKTRGQQVTLSCSPISGHRSVSWYQQTPGQGLQFLFEYFSETQRNKGNFPGRFSGRQFSNSRSEMNVSTLELGDSALYLCASSFGQGAEKLFFGSGTQLSVL.